This T cell receptor (beta chain) was sequenced in a study of blood T cells in healthy people across ages. The use of a sample-barcoded 5' primer and a J-beta primer mix characterized a second PCR of roughly 6 to 11 cycles. TCRdb called the 5' RACE reads again in MiXCR, with one record for every CDR3 protein. The sample lists about 600,000 distinct CDR3 sequences, 40% to 50% occurring once. The germline V gene has CDR1 SGDLS and CDR2 YYNGEE. The V gene end was trimmed by 4 bases and the J gene end by 10 bases; junction bases not matched to a gene: 10. The CDR3 is 15 amino acids. The TCR sequence derives from a man at least 80 years old in good health. What was sequenced was blood. The V call is TRBV9, the J call TRBJ2-1; TRBD2 matches 11 bases. The CDR3 region has the DNA TGTGCCAGCAGCAAGGGGGTAGCGGGAGGGGAAGAGCAGTTCTTC. It specifies CASSKGVAGGEEQFF. The entire variable domain, with the rest obtained from reference TRBV9 and TRBJ2-1, is as follows: DSGVTQTPKHLITATGQRVTLRCSPRSGDLSVYWYQQSLDQGLQFLIQYYNGEERAKGNILERFSAQQFPDLHSELNLSSLELGDSALYFCASSKGVAGGEEQFFGPGTRLTVL.